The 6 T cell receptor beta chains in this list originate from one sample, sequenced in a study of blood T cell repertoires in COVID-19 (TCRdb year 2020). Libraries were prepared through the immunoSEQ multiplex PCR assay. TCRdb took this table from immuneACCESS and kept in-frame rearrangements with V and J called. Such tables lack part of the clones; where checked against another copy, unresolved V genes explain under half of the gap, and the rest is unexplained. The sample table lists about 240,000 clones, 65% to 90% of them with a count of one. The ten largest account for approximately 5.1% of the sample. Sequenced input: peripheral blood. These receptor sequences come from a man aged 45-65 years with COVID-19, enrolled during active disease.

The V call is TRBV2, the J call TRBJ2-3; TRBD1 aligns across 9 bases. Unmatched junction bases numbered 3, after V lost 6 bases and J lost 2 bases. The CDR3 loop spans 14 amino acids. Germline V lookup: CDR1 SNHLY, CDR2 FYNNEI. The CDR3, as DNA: TGTGCCAGCAGGGGACAGGGCGTCACAGATACGCAGTATTTT. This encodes CASRGQGVTDTQYF.

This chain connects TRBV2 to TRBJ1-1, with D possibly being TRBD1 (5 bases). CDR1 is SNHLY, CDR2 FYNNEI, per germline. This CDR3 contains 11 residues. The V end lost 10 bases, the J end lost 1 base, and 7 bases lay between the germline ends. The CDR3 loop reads CATQGNTEAFF. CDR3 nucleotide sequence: TGTGCCACCCAGGGGAACACTGAAGCTTTCTTT.

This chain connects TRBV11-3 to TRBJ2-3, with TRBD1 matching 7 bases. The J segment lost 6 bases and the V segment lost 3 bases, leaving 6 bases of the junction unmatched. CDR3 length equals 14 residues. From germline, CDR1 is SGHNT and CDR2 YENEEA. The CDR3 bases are TGTGCCAGCAGCTTCAGACAGGGAGCTGATACGCAGTATTTT. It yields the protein CASSFRQGADTQYF.

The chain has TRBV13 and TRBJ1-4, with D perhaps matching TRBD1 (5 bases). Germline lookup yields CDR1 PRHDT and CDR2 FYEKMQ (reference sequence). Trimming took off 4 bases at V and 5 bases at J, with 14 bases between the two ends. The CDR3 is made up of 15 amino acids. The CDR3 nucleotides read TGTGCCAGCAGCTCGACGGCAGGGAAAAATGAAAAACTGTTTTTT. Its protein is CASSSTAGKNEKLFF.

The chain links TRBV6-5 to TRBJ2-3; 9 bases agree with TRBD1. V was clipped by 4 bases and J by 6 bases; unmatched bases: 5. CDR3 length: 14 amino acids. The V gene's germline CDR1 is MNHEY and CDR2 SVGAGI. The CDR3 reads CASSSGQGTDTQYF. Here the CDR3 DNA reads TGTGCCAGCAGTTCCGGACAGGGGACGGATACGCAGTATTTT.

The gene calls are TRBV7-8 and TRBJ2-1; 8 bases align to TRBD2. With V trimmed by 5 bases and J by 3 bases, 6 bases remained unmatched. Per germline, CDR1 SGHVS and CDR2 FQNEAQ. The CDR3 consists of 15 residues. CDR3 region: CASSPPSGGYNEQFF. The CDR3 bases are TGTGCCAGCAGCCCCCCCAGCGGGGGCTACAATGAGCAGTTCTTC. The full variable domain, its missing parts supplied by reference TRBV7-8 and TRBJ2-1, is GAGVSQSPRYKVAKRGQDVALRCDPISGHVSLFWYQQALGQGPEFLTYFQNEAQLDKSGLPSDRFFAERPEGSVSTLKIQRTQQEDSAVYLCASSPPSGGYNEQFFGPGTRLTVL.